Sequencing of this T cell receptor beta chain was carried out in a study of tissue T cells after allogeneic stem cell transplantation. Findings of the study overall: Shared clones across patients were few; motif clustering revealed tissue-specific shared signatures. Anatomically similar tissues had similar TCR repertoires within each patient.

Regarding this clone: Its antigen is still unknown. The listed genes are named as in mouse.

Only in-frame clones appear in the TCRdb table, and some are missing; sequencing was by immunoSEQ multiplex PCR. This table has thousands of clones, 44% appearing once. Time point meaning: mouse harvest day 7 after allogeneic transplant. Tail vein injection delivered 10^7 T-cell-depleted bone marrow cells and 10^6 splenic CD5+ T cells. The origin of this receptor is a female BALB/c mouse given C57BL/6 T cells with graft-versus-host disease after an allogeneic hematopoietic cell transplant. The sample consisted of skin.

CDR3 sequence: CASSRDLNQDTQYF. The covered CDR3 bases are TGTGCCAGCAGCCGGGATCTTAACCAAGACACCCAGTAC. This chain links TRBV26 with TRBJ2-5; the D is unclear. With the read ending 1 residue before the CDR3 end, the germline J gene is used to fill in that end. Trimming removed 6 bases from V and 0 bases from J, with 10 bases in between. CDR3 size: 14 residues. Germline assignment: CDR1 KGHPV and CDR2 FQNQEV (reference sequence).